The 11 T cell receptor beta chains given below trace back to one sample, sequenced in a study of T cells in pancreatic ductal adenocarcinoma. Selected pancreatic ductal adenocarcinoma patients had undergone surgery without neoadjuvant therapy. Assay: immunoSEQ multiplex PCR; the TCRdb copy retains only in-frame clones and omits some. The table shows approximately 13,000 clones, with roughly 88% occurring only once. Sequencing was carried out using PBMCs. Receptors originate from a human donor with pancreatic ductal adenocarcinoma.

CDR3 in amino acids: CAISDPGQGSREQYF. CDR3 nucleotide sequence: TGTGCCATCAGCGATCCGGGACAGGGGTCCCGCGAGCAGTACTTC. The V call is TRBV10-3, the J call TRBJ2-7, with 10 bases lining up with TRBD1. CDR3 length: 15 residues. J lost 6 bases, V lost 6 bases, and 11 bases had no gene match. Germline V gives CDR1 ENHRY, CDR2 SYGVKD.

This rearrangement joins TRBV5-1 to TRBJ2-1; TRBD2 matches at 10 bases. The CDR3 is 14 amino acids. CDR1 and CDR2 (germline): SGHRS, YFSETQ. After removal of 0 bases from V and 9 bases from J, the junction contained 3 bases not matched to a gene. This CDR3 reads CASSLESGRGEQFF. The CDR3 region has the DNA TGCGCCAGCAGCTTGGAGAGCGGGAGGGGTGAGCAGTTCTTC.

The chain combines TRBV7-9 with TRBJ1-1; no definite D call. V lost 1 base to trimming and J lost 5 bases, with 8 bases between them. The CDR3 is 13 amino acids. Germline CDR1 is SEHNR and CDR2 is FQNEAQ (reference sequence). In DNA, the CDR3 is TGTGCCAGCAGCTTAGGTCCCTTTACTGAAGCTTTCTTT. Its protein is CASSLGPFTEAFF.

This clone showed up just once. The genes are TRBV15 and TRBJ1-5; tentatively, D is TRBD1 (5 bases). The CDR3 is 18 residues long. V gave up 1 base and J gave up 3 bases, with 19 bases separating them. CDR1 LNHNV and CDR2 YYDKDF come from the germline V gene (reference sequence). The CDR3 sequence: CATSRAPHPGRYNQPQHF. The DNA for the CDR3 is TGTGCCACCAGCAGAGCCCCTCATCCGGGACGGTACAATCAGCCCCAGCATTTT.

The rearrangement uses TRBV10-2 and TRBJ2-3; 10 bases are a match to TRBD2. Per germline, CDR1 WSHSY and CDR2 SAAADI. The CDR3 has 15 amino acids. V was clipped by 6 bases and J by 3 bases; unmatched bases: 6. The CDR3 loop is CASRSLAGVTDTQYF. DNA for the CDR3: TGCGCCAGCAGGTCTCTAGCGGGGGTGACAGATACGCAGTATTTT.

This sequence joins TRBV5-5 and TRBJ2-7; 9 nucleotides match TRBD1. CDR3 size: 16 residues. V gave up 4 bases and J gave up 1 base; unmatched junction bases: 9. Per germline, CDR1 SGHKS and CDR2 YYEKEE (reference sequence). DNA for the CDR3: TGTGCCAGCAGCCCAGTGACCGGGACAGGGTCCTACGAGCAGTACTTC. As protein: CASSPVTGTGSYEQYF.

V usage is TRBV7-6 and J usage is TRBJ2-1; either TRBD1 or TRBD2 may supply D (5 bases each). The CDR3 has 15 residues. Trimming took off 5 bases at V and 2 bases at J, with 13 bases between the two ends. The germline V gene has CDR1 SGHVS and CDR2 FNYEAQ. CDR3 DNA sequence: TGTGCCAGCAGCGAAGGGACGGATACCTACAATGAGCAGTTCTTC. Translated, it gives CASSEGTDTYNEQFF.

The chain has TRBV11-2 and TRBJ2-7; no definite D call. The CDR3 sequence is 14 residues long. The germline V gene encodes CDR1 SGHAT and CDR2 FQNNGV. With 5 bases removed from V and 3 bases from J, the gap between germline ends came to 14 bases. Here the CDR3 reads CASSATLENYEQYF. The CDR3 DNA reads as TGTGCCAGCAGCGCCACGCTGGAGAACTACGAGCAGTACTTC.

The chain uses TRBV19 and TRBJ2-4; no clear D gene. V gave up 3 bases and J gave up 7 bases, with 13 bases separating them. Per germline, CDR1 LNHDA and CDR2 SQIVND (reference sequence). The CDR3 consists of 14 residues. The DNA for the CDR3 is TGTGCCAGTAGTATCTCATGGACGGCCAACATTCAGTACTTC. Its protein is CASSISWTANIQYF. Together with reference TRBV19 and TRBJ2-4, the CDR3 gives the full variable domain: DGGITQSPKYLFRKEGQNVTLSCEQNLNHDAMYWYRQDPGQGLRLIYYSQIVNDFQKGDIAEGYSVSREKKESFPLTVTSAQKNPTAFYLCASSISWTANIQYFGAGTRLSVL.

The rearrangement links TRBV19 to TRBJ2-1, with a weak D call TRBD2 (6 bases). CDR1 is LNHDA and CDR2 is SQIVND in the germline V gene (reference sequence). The CDR3 runs to 13 residues. V lost 1 base and J lost 9, with 10 bases in between. CDR3 DNA sequence: TGTGCCAGTAGTATAGGAATAGCGGTTGAGCAGTTCTTC. It encodes CASSIGIAVEQFF.

Only a few counts were recorded for this clone. The J gene is TRBJ1-5, the V gene TRBV2; possibly TRBD1 for D (6 bases). Trimming left V 4 bases short and J 0 bases short, with 10 bases between. Germline values: CDR1 SNHLY, CDR2 FYNNEI. This CDR3 is 15 amino acids long. The CDR3 coding sequence is TGTGCCAGCAGTGGTACAGGGCTTAGCAATCAGCCCCAGCATTTT. Translation gives CASSGTGLSNQPQHF.